This T cell receptor beta chain was found in a study of tumor-infiltrating lymphocytes in primary liver carcinoma. Study background: Productive TCRbeta reads per sample were roughly 3.65 to 8 million, not differing by tissue.

Regarding this clonotype: One end of the junction varies from germline; a read error may be responsible.

Blood RNA was derived from unsorted whole blood, and germline DNA was extracted too. The CDR3 extends over 15 amino acids. CDR1 SGHNT and CDR2 YENEEA come from the germline V gene. TCR beta cDNA was reverse-transcribed from 500 to 550 ng of total RNA. The reaction used a constant-region primer and ProtoScript II reverse transcriptase. Generation of the TCR beta libraries relied on three nested multiplex PCR rounds using slightly modified ARM-PCR. Both of the initial two PCR rounds ran for approximately 11 cycles and employed TRBV1-TRBV30 forward primers alongside a C-beta reverse primer. MiXCR, applied by TCRdb to the multiplex PCR reads, yields one record per CDR3 protein. Of 300,000 to 400,000 distinct CDR3 sequences listed, more than 55% were seen once; the top ten hold roughly 8.9%.

Input material: peripheral blood. This TCR was sampled from a man in his forties or fifties with primary liver carcinoma and hepatitis B virus infection. V is TRBV11-3 and J is TRBJ2-2; D is unclear. This CDR3 reads CATSPCILRSGELFF. CDR3 DNA sequence: TGTGCCACCAGCCCATGCATTTTGCGATCCGGGGAGCTGTTTTTT.